This T cell receptor beta chain derives from a study of naive and memory T cell subsets (dated by TCRdb to about 2017). Looking at the study overall: An open-source, UMI-based TCR alpha and beta sequencing pipeline was applied to sorted naive and memory peripheral blood T cell subsets. Complete agreement was observed between the functional CMV T cell responses and the IgG serology results. RNA was DNase-treated and reverse transcribed with TCR constant-region primers, mostly using SuperScript III.

Library preparation was by UMI-ligation and nested PCR. The beta constant-region primer consisted of an equimolar mixture of two oligonucleotides that together covered TRBC1 and TRBC2. A single-stranded oligonucleotide bearing the SP2 primer plus a 12-nucleotide UMI was ligated onto the 3' end of the cDNA by T4 RNA ligase 1. Four rounds of PCR, combining the SP2 primer with nested alpha and beta constant-region primers, were used to amplify the ligated cDNA. The ligation reaction was kept at 16 degrees C for 20-24 hours. PCR2 was usually performed as a SYBR Green qPCR and halted at a preset threshold so that over-amplification would not occur. Agencourt AMPure XP magnetic beads were used for all purifications after the first. Libraries were quantified by Qubit and checked on a TapeStation, with a main peak expected near 650 bp. Pooled libraries were sequenced on an Illumina MiSeq with v2 2x251 paired-end kits, typically giving about 0.95-2.2 million reads per sample. Each sample was pooled at about 4 nM, and roughly 5-7% PhiX was included to help cluster recognition. For the original study's pipeline: V and J genes were assigned to Demultiplexor-processed FASTQ reads by Decombinator through tag matching, with a single base-pair mismatch being allowed. By using UMIs, Collapsinator corrected both sequencing errors and the frequency errors caused by PCR heterogeneity. CDR3Translator translated TCRs and extracted CDR3s from the conserved cysteine to the FGXG phenylalanine, flagging non-productive sequences. Repertoires were subsampled to equal numbers of UMI-defined TCRs before Gini, Shannon entropy and inverse Simpson indices were calculated. Power-law fits to clonotype abundance distributions were performed by maximum likelihood within the linear range. When run on a single naive CD8 sample, MIGEC and the pipeline yielded similar UMI counts, similar unique TCR numbers and similar clonal distributions. Repertoires were searched for around 8,000 CMV-associated CDR3 sequences compiled from VDJdb and a published dataset. TCRdb reprocessed the public reads (quality trimming at Q25 with fastp, clone calling with MiXCR) and kept in-frame beta chains. Rows are combined by CDR3 protein, so each entry shows the most common genes and DNA. V and J calls and clone size were set by TCRdb, not the authors. Here the sample has more than 25,000 distinct CDR3 sequences; around 10% occur a single time. Around a sixth of the sample is taken by the ten largest.

From the second PCR step on, the TCR alpha and beta chain libraries were amplified in separate reactions. The CMV status of each donor was determined by measuring IFNgamma production from CD4+ T cells after fresh PBMCs had been stimulated overnight with CMV viral lysate. CD4 T cells were positively selected with Miltenyi beads, followed by positive selection of CD8 T cells from the CD4-negative fraction. Cells stained for CD3, CD4, CD8, CD45RA, CD27 and a live/dead dye were sorted on a BD Aria II into four subsets by CD45RA and CD27. Effector memory cells were sorted as CD45RA-CD27-, whereas EMRA cells were sorted as CD45RA+CD27-. A few healthy volunteers provided blood, and the blood of each volunteer was split into CD4 and CD8 T cells and then into four differentiation subsets. Roughly 0.12 L of peripheral blood was taken from each donor, and PBMC were separated by density-gradient centrifugation on Ficoll-Paque PLUS. Sorted cells were lysed in RLT buffer, and RNA was extracted with a Qiagen RNeasy kit and stored at -80°C.

This clonotype was detected ten times or more. There is no known antigen for this receptor. No much larger clone is present one base from it, and per-base qualities are unavailable. The cysteine opens and the phenylalanine closes a CDR3 of 15 amino acids. This entry keeps only the CDR3 DNA: 45 bases, framed from base 1. The junction carries 16 bases between V and J, which are trimmed by 6 bases and 2 bases respectively. Here is what the overall study found, with its caveats: After error correction, over 90% of naive TCR sequences appeared only once, giving much steeper abundance distributions than memory subsets. The abundance of TCRs followed a power law with an exponent that differed between naive and memory subsets yet stayed consistent across the three individuals. RNA-based TCR counts may be affected by expression changes linked to T cell activation and differentiation. The repertoire findings for the naive and memory subsets could not be validated against a ground truth because none was available. In both CD4 and CD8 cells, a rise in Gini index and a fall in Shannon and inverse Simpson diversity were observed from naive through CM, EM and EMRA. Single alpha or beta chain sequences, rather than paired alpha/beta receptors, were used to define clonotypes.

This receptor was obtained from a human donor in good health. The chain is encoded by TRBV12-3 or TRBV12-4 joined to TRBJ1-2; too little of a D gene remains to name it. Sequencing was performed on effector memory CD4+ T cells from blood. The cell subset or site label of this sample denotes: effector memory, CD45RA- CD27-. The nucleotide sequence reads TGTGCCAGCAGCCCCGACCTGACCCTCAACTATGGCTACACCTTC. Its protein product is CASSPDLTLNYGYTF.